The clone carrying this T cell receptor (beta chain) came up many times. Its antigen is as yet unknown. The data originate from a study of T-cell reconstitution after alpha-beta-depleted transplantation in children. The CDR3 runs to 15 residues. Trimming shortened V by 6 bases and J by 0 bases, and 14 bases separated the two germline ends. Study-level results: Hyperexpanded clones declined; after one year, newly produced T cells mostly supplied diversity. There were reportedly several hundred expanded graft clones from which alpha-beta T cells came about two months after transplant.

As it was prepared, the TCRbeta library received unique molecular identifiers. TCRdb re-derived calls from the PCR reads in MiXCR, one entry per CDR3 protein. In the table there are approximately 630,000 distinct CDR3 sequences, around 13% of which are singletons. The source of this sequence is a girl aged 2-10 years with congenital amegakaryocytic thrombocytopenia, due to receive a stem cell transplant. The source material was PBMCs, sampled before TCRalphabeta/CD19-depleted stem cell transplant. This chain connects TRBV12-3 or TRBV12-4 to TRBJ1-1; D not certain. The CDR3 reads CASRRSVELNTEAFF. In DNA form, the CDR3 reads TGTGCCAGCAGGCGAAGCGTAGAATTGAACACTGAAGCTTTCTTT.